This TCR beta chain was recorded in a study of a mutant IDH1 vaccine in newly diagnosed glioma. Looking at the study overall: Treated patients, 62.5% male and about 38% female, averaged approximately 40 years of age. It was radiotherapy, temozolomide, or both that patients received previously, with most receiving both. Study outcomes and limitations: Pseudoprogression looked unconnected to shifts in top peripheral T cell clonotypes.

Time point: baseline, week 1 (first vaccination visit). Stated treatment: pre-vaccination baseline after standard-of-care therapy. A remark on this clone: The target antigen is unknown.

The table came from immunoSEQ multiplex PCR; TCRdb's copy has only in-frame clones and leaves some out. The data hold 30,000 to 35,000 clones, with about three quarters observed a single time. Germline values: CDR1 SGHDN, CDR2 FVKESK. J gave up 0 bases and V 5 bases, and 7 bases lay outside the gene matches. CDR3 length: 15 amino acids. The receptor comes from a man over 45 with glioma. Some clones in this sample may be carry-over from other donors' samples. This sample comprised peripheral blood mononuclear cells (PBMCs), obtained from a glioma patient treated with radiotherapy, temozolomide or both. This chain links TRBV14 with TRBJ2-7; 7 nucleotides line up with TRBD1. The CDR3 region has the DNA TGTGCCAGCAGCGCAGACAGGGTTTTCTCCTACGAGCAGTACTTC. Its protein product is CASSADRVFSYEQYF.